This T cell receptor (beta chain) was captured in a study of response to subunit inactivated influenza vaccine. Findings of the study overall: With each seasonal influenza vaccination, the authors suggested, few new T cells are recruited.

CDR1 is MNHEY, CDR2 SMNVEV, per germline (reference sequence). The ends lost 2 bases at V and 5 bases at J; junction bases unmatched: 6. This CDR3 has 16 amino acids. TCRdb fed the RT-PCR reads into MiXCR, producing one record per CDR3 protein. The sample shows under 750,000 distinct CDR3 sequences, approximately 10% of them seen only once. Concerning this clonotype itself: Its antigen is unidentified.

The chain joins TRBV27 to TRBJ2-1; 10 bases agree with TRBD2. The clonotype originates from a man aged 45 to 65 who received an inactivated influenza vaccine. Specimen: PBMCs from blood, collected on the day of vaccination. The CDR3 nucleotides read TGTGCCAGCAGTTTAAATAGCGGGGGGCCTAACAATGAGCAGTTCTTC. Protein: CASSLNSGGPNNEQFF.